This T cell receptor beta chain is drawn from a study of shared clonotypes between healthy human individuals. Overall study: Two women and a few men aged 18 to 49 served as donors.

TCRdb's copy holds only in-frame clones and misses some; the assay was immunoSEQ multiplex PCR. The sample has 2.5 million or so clones, about 92% seen once. V was pared by 7 bases and J by 4 bases, with 6 bases of the junction left unmatched. Germline V lookup: CDR1 MNHNS, CDR2 SASEGT. CDR3 length equals 13 residues. For this clone: The antigen remains unidentified.

Study results and limitations: Large depth notwithstanding, sorted-subset sequencing proved incomplete by rarefaction. Generally, naive subsets came out with larger estimated richness than memory subsets.

The V and J genes are TRBV6-1 and TRBJ2-5, with TRBD1 identical over 7 bases. This TCR derives from a man aged 18 to 30 in good health. The sequenced material came from naive CD4+ T cells sorted from blood. The sample's subset: CD45RA+ positively selected. CDR3 protein: CASTRQGGETQYF. The CDR3, as DNA: TGTGCCAGCACACGACAGGGCGGAGAGACCCAGTACTTC.